A single sample is the source of the 28 T cell receptor beta chains below, sequenced in a study of blood T cells in healthy people across ages. Sample-barcoded 5' priming and a J-beta primer mix drove a second PCR of about 6 to 11 cycles. TCRdb used MiXCR to reprocess the 5' RACE reads, holding one entry per CDR3 protein. The sample has around 820,000 distinct CDR3 sequences, around 25% seen once. A further study also used this sample, focusing on T cells of mothers and their children.

The sample comprised blood. These receptors were obtained from a boy aged 5-17 years in good health.

Here the CDR3 reads CASRIGPRANEQFF. Written as DNA, the CDR3 is TGTGCCAGCAGGATCGGTCCTAGGGCCAATGAGCAGTTCTTC. The chain carries TRBV6-5 and TRBJ2-1; D ambiguous. Deletions cut 6 bases from V and 6 bases from J, with 15 bases between. The CDR3 length is 14 residues. Per the germline V gene, CDR1 is MNHEY and CDR2 is SVGAGI.

The chain recombines TRBV6-2 or TRBV6-3 with TRBJ2-7; 7 positions match TRBD2. CDR1 MNHEY and CDR2 SVGEGT come from the germline V gene. V trimming: 4 bases; J trimming: 1 base; junction bases outside the gene matches: 4. The CDR3 is made up of 14 amino acids. The CDR3 is CASSWAGVSYEQYF. The CDR3, as DNA: TGTGCCAGCAGTTGGGCGGGGGTTTCCTACGAGCAGTACTTC.

This clonotype was seen only once. The chain recombines TRBV24-1 with TRBJ1-5; D might be TRBD1 (5 bases). Germline-derived CDR1 and CDR2 are KGHDR and SFDVKD. Trimming took 10 bases from V and 1 from J, leaving 7 bases between them. The CDR3 has 12 amino acids. The CDR3 spells CATGDSNQPQHF. The CDR3 nucleotides read TGTGCCACAGGGGACAGCAATCAGCCCCAGCATTTT.

This sequence joins TRBV15 and TRBJ2-4, with TRBD2 identical over 7 bases. The germline V gene encodes CDR1 LNHNV and CDR2 YYDKDF (reference sequence). The CDR3 is 17 amino acids. V gave up 0 bases and J gave up 0 bases; unmatched junction bases: 5. CDR3 DNA sequence: TGTGCCACCAGCAGAGAGGGGGGGATTCTAGCCAAAAACATTCAGTACTTC. Translated, it gives CATSREGGILAKNIQYF.

The rearrangement links TRBV28 to TRBJ2-1, with 7 bases lining up with TRBD2. J was trimmed by 9 bases and V by 11 bases; bases with no gene match: 13. This CDR3 is 13 amino acids long. Germline V gene lookup returns CDR1 MDHEN and CDR2 SYDVKM. The CDR3 sequence is CALQAAGDGEQFF. CDR3 DNA sequence: TGTGCCCTACAAGCGGCGGGAGATGGTGAGCAGTTCTTC.

The chain is built from TRBV28 and TRBJ1-2, with a tentative D call TRBD1 (5 bases). V dropped 6 bases and J dropped 2 bases, with 13 bases sitting between them. CDR3 size: 14 residues. Germline-derived CDR1 and CDR2 are MDHEN and SYDVKM. The chain's CDR3 is CASSDVSGNYGYTF. In DNA form, the CDR3 reads TGTGCCAGCAGCGACGTGTCAGGGAACTATGGCTACACCTTC.

In DNA form, the CDR3 reads TGTGCCAGCAGCGTAGTGGCGGGGGGGTACGAAGAGCAGTTCTTC. Translation: CASSVVAGGYEEQFF. The chain recombines TRBV9 with TRBJ2-5, with 9 bases lining up with TRBD2. The J call is in doubt because the DNA end fits TRBJ2-1 better. Germline CDR1 SGDLS, CDR2 YYNGEE. The CDR3 length is 15 residues.

The V call is TRBV9, the J call TRBJ1-5; 8 nucleotides agree with TRBD1. The V gene's germline CDR1 is SGDLS and CDR2 YYNGEE. This CDR3 contains 14 residues. Trimming cost V 3 bases and J 5 bases; bases outside gene matches: 4. The CDR3 sequence: CASSDGQGDQPQHF. The CDR3 region has the DNA TGTGCCAGCAGCGACGGACAGGGCGATCAGCCCCAGCATTTT.

This chain uses TRBV20-1 with TRBJ1-5; D perhaps matches TRBD1 (5 bases). V was clipped by 5 bases and J by 0 bases, with 11 bases between them. Per germline, CDR1 DFQATT and CDR2 SNEGSKA (reference sequence). This CDR3 is built from 14 residues. CDR3 in amino acids: CSAPPGGSNQPQHF. CDR3 bases: TGCAGTGCTCCCCCGGGGGGTAGCAATCAGCCCCAGCATTTT.

The genes are TRBV20-1 and TRBJ2-5; perhaps TRBD2 as D (5 bases). The V and J ends lost 1 base and 2 bases respectively, with 11 bases between them. Germline CDR1 and CDR2: DFQATT and SNEGSKA (reference sequence). This CDR3 is built from 14 residues. The DNA for the CDR3 is TGCAGTGCTAGAGCCCTGGACTGGCAAGAGACCCAGTACTTC. This encodes CSARALDWQETQYF.

V and J are TRBV21-1 and TRBJ2-5; TRBD1, as called in the table, went unchecked against the DNA. TRBV21-1 is termed a pseudogene. The CDR3 covers 16 residues. The CDR3 bases are TGTGCCAGCAGATTTCAAGGGGGCGTCGATGAAGAGACCCAGTACTTC. Residues: CASRFQGGVDEETQYF.

This chain connects TRBV6-2 or TRBV6-3 to TRBJ2-2; D perhaps matches TRBD2 (6 bases). Per germline, CDR1 MNHEY and CDR2 SVGEGT. V lost 7 bases and J lost 3, with 18 bases in between. The CDR3 length is 16 residues. This CDR3 reads CASINPYREYTGELFF. The CDR3 DNA sequence: TGTGCCAGCATTAACCCCTACCGGGAGTACACCGGGGAGCTGTTTTTT.

The V gene is TRBV9, the J gene TRBJ2-1, with TRBD2 as a possible D gene (5 bases). V was shortened by 0 bases and J by 6 bases, with 13 bases between the two germline ends. The V gene's germline CDR1 is SGDLS and CDR2 YYNGEE. The CDR3 covers 15 residues. As DNA, the CDR3 is TGTGCCAGCAGCGTAGTCGGGGTTGCGATCAATGAGCAGTTCTTC. Encoded protein: CASSVVGVAINEQFF.

The chain combines TRBV6-2 or TRBV6-3 with TRBJ2-7; D is unclear. Trimming took off 6 bases at V and 3 bases at J, with 15 bases between the two ends. This CDR3 spans 14 amino acids. Germline CDR1 reads MNHEY; CDR2 reads SVGEGT. CDR3 nucleotides: TGTGCCAGCAGCTCCCCGAGCAGGAGCTACGAGCAGTACTTC. This sequence encodes CASSSPSRSYEQYF.

Comments on this clonotype: One end of the junction varies from germline; a read error may be responsible. J is TRBJ2-4 and V is TRBV7-9; D remains ambiguous. The V gene's germline CDR1 is SEHNR and CDR2 FQNEAQ (reference sequence). This CDR3 has 14 residues. CDR3 amino acids: CASSLGPAENIQYF. The CDR3 coding sequence is TGTGCCAGCAGCCTGGGTCCAGCCGAAAACATTCAGTACTTC.

J is TRBJ2-4 and V is TRBV29-1; D may correspond to TRBD1 or TRBD2 (6 bases each). Germline loops: CDR1 SQVTM, CDR2 ANQGSEA. Deletions cut 0 bases from V and 0 bases from J, with 12 bases between. CDR3 length: 16 residues. As DNA, the CDR3 is TGCAGCGTTGAAGACCGAGGGGGACTAGCCAAAAACATTCAGTACTTC. It codes for CSVEDRGGLAKNIQYF.

The rearrangement uses TRBV2 and TRBJ2-1; D might be TRBD1 or TRBD2, each matching 5 bases. Germline values: CDR1 SNHLY, CDR2 FYNNEI. The CDR3 consists of 16 residues. The germline V and J ends were trimmed by 7 bases and 0 bases, with 16 bases remaining between them. CDR3 in DNA: TGTGCCAGCACCGAGTTTGGGGGAAGCTCCTACAATGAGCAGTTCTTC. Translating gives CASTEFGGSSYNEQFF.

This clonotype has more than one count but fewer than ten. V gene TRBV30 combines with J gene TRBJ2-1, with a tentative D call TRBD2 (5 bases). V lost 5 bases and J 7 bases, leaving 12 bases between the germline ends. The CDR3 is 12 residues long. Germline CDR1 is GTSNPN and CDR2 is SVGIG (reference sequence). The CDR3 is CAWGRTGNEQFF. The CDR3 DNA follows: TGTGCCTGGGGGCGGACGGGGAATGAGCAGTTCTTC.

This clonotype was picked up one time. This chain uses TRBV30 with TRBJ2-2, with TRBD1 matching 7 bases. Germline assignment: CDR1 GTSNPN and CDR2 SVGIG (reference sequence). CDR3 length: 15 residues. V was pared by 0 bases and J by 4 bases, with 5 bases of the junction left unmatched. The CDR3 loop reads CAWSVERGRTGELFF. The CDR3 nucleotides read TGTGCCTGGAGTGTGGAAAGGGGGCGCACCGGGGAGCTGTTTTTT. Looking up the rest from reference TRBV30 and TRBJ2-2 gives the full variable domain: SQTIHQWPATLVQPVGSPLSLECTVEGTSNPNLYWYRQAAGRGLQLLFYSVGIGQISSEVPQNLSASRPQDRQFILSSKKLLLSDSGFYLCAWSVERGRTGELFFGEGSRLTVL.

This clonotype was counted a few times. The chain recombines TRBV6-6 with TRBJ2-6; no reliable D call. Germline V gives CDR1 MNHNY, CDR2 SVGAGI (reference sequence). Trimming took off 4 bases at V and 1 base at J, with 14 bases between the two ends. The CDR3 contains 17 residues. The CDR3 is CASSSENRLSGANVLTF. The CDR3 region has the DNA TGTGCCAGCAGTTCCGAGAATCGCCTATCTGGGGCCAACGTCCTGACTTTC.

This chain links TRBV3-1 with TRBJ2-3; the D is unclear. The J call is doubtful: the DNA matches TRBJ1-5 better. This CDR3 comprises 13 residues. The V gene's germline CDR1 is LGHDT and CDR2 YNNKEL (reference sequence). The DNA of the CDR3 is TGTGCCAGCAGCCTCAACGGTTATGATACGCAGCATTTT. Amino acids: CASSLNGYDTQHF.

In its sample, this clonotype was seen a few times. V usage is TRBV6-5 and J usage is TRBJ2-5; D gene unclear. The J call may not be correct, given that the DNA end is closer to TRBJ2-1. CDR1 is MNHEY and CDR2 is SVGAGI in the germline V gene. CDR3 size: 15 residues. The CDR3: CASSYSGLASGEQFF. CDR3 bases: TGTGCCAGCAGTTACTCAGGCCTTGCGAGTGGTGAGCAGTTCTTC.

About this clonotype itself: The junction differs from germline at one of its ends, possibly a read error. This chain joins TRBV14 and TRBJ2-1; TRBD2 is a possible D gene (6 bases). CDR3 length: 17 residues. The germline V gene encodes CDR1 SGHDN and CDR2 FVKESK. The CDR3 sequence: CANSQDSVAGTYNEQFF. CDR3 DNA: TGTGCCAACAGCCAAGACTCGGTGGCAGGGACTTACAATGAGCAGTTCTTC.

This clonotype turned up a few times. The chain joins TRBV11-2 to TRBJ2-5; 12 bases fit TRBD2. The last part of the DNA fits TRBJ2-1 better; the J call may be wrong. The CDR3 consists of 15 residues. CDR1 and CDR2 (germline): SGHAT, FQNNGV. CDR3 sequence (DNA): TGTGCCAGCAGCTTAGAACTAGCGGGAGGCCCTGAGCAGTTCTTC. Encoded protein: CASSLELAGGPEQFF.

The chain employs TRBV4-3 and TRBJ2-7; D may be TRBD2 (5 bases). Germline assignment: CDR1 LGHNA and CDR2 YSLEER. The CDR3 is made up of 14 amino acids. Trimming left V 0 bases short and J 3 bases short, with 9 bases between. The CDR3 is CASSQEVDYYEQYF. The CDR3 bases are TGCGCCAGCAGCCAAGAAGTCGACTACTACGAGCAGTACTTC.

The CDR3 reads CSATAGFPYEQYF. CDR3 bases: TGCAGCGCTACAGCGGGTTTTCCCTACGAGCAGTACTTC. V usage is TRBV29-1 and J usage is TRBJ2-7, with D possibly being TRBD2 (6 bases). Between the trimmed V and J ends, which lost 7 bases and 2 bases, there was a span of 15 bases. Germline CDR1 reads SQVTM; CDR2 reads ANQGSEA. The CDR3 sequence is 13 residues long.

V is TRBV20-1 and J is TRBJ2-3, with D hard to call. With 5 bases removed from V and 0 bases from J, the gap between germline ends came to 15 bases. CDR1 DFQATT and CDR2 SNEGSKA come from the germline V gene (reference sequence). CDR3 length equals 15 residues. CDR3 sequence reads: CSAVRLWGSTDTQYF. For the CDR3, the DNA is TGCAGTGCTGTCCGCCTGTGGGGTAGCACAGATACGCAGTATTTT.

This clonotype has at least ten counts. The J gene is TRBJ1-4, the V gene TRBV15; no reliable D call. V was clipped by 1 base and J by 4 bases, with 10 bases between them. This CDR3 contains 15 residues. Per germline, CDR1 LNHNV and CDR2 YYDKDF (reference sequence). This CDR3 is CATSRAQRRNEKLFF. The CDR3 bases are TGTGCCACCAGCAGAGCACAGCGCCGTAATGAAAAACTGTTTTTT.